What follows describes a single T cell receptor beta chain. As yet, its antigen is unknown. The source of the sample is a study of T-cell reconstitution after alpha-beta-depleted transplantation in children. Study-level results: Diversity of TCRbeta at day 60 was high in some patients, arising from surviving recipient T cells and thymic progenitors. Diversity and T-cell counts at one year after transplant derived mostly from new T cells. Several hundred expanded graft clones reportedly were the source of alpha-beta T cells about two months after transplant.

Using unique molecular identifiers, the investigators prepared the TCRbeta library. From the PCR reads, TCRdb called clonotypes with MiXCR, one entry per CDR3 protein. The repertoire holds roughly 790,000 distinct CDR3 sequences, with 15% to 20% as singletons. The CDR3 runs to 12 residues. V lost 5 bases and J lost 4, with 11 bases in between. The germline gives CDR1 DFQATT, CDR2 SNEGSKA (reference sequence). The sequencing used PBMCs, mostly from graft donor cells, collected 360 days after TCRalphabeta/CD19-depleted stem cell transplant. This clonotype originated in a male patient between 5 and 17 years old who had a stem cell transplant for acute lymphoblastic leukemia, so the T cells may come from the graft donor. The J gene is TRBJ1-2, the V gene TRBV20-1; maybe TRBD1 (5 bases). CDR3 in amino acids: CSAPAGSYGYTF. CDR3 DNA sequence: TGCAGTGCTCCGGCAGGGAGCTATGGCTACACCTTC.